Reported below is one T cell receptor beta chain. This sample is part of a study of blood T cell repertoires in COVID-19. Study at large: COVID-19 samples collected from the United States, Italy and Spain covered acute and convalescent phases. In each case, the material was cDNA or gDNA derived from T cells, B-cell-depleted T cells, or PBMCs.

Per the original data handling: From reference gene primer amplification, estimates of nucleated cell counts were derived. Produced via immunoSEQ multiplex PCR; TCRdb's table is partial and in-frame only. The V and J calls and clone size were taken over from that table, and D and trimming were inferred from the DNA. The profile shows 35,000 to 50,000 clones, 86% of them singletons. The CDR3 runs to 11 residues. CDR1 is SNHLY, CDR2 FYNNEI, per germline. The V gene end was trimmed by 6 bases and the J gene end by 10 bases; junction bases not matched to a gene: 5. What was sequenced was peripheral blood. The J gene is TRBJ1-1, the V gene TRBV2, with 7 bases fitting TRBD1. This receptor was obtained from a man aged 55 to 70 with active COVID-19. The CDR3: CASSYRGAAFF. CDR3 DNA: TGTGCCAGCAGCTACAGGGGCGCAGCTTTCTTT. The full variable domain, rest sourced from reference TRBV2 and TRBJ1-1, is EPEVTQTPSHQVTQMGQEVILRCVPISNHLYFYWYRQILGQKVEFLVSFYNNEISEKSEIFDDQFSVERPDGSNFTLKIRSTKLEDSAMYFCASSYRGAAFFGQGTRLTVV.